These 23 T cell receptor beta chains were all obtained from the same sample, sequenced in a study of ipilimumab plus nivolumab after autologous stem cell transplantation. Sequencing used immunoSEQ multiplex PCR; TCRdb keeps in-frame clones, though not all of them. In the table there are tens of thousands of clones, 75% to 85% of which are singletons. The sequenced sample was PBMCs, obtained in a trial of ipilimumab plus nivolumab as post-transplant consolidation. These receptors were collected from a male donor with diffuse large B-cell lymphoma.

This clone showed up just once. V is TRBV7-9 and J is TRBJ1-2; a possible D gene is TRBD1 (5 bases). The CDR3 totals 14 residues. The ends were cut back, 5 bases at V and 7 bases at J, with 17 bases in the middle. Germline CDR1 is SEHNR and CDR2 is FQNEAQ (reference sequence). Here the CDR3 DNA reads TGTGCCAGCAGCCTCCTAACAGGTTGGGGTGGCTACACCTTC. Amino acid sequence: CASSLLTGWGGYTF. Drawing the rest from reference TRBV7-9 and TRBJ1-2, the complete variable domain is DTGVSQNPRHKITKRGQNVTFRCDPISEHNRLYWYRQTLGQGPEFLTYFQNEAQLEKSRLLSDRFSAERPKGSFSTLEIQRTEQGDSAMYLCASSLLTGWGGYTFGSGTRLTVV.

The V and J genes are TRBV27 and TRBJ2-3, with a tentative D call TRBD2 (6 bases). The CDR3 length is 14 residues. In germline, CDR1 is MNHEY, CDR2 SMNVEV (reference sequence). V was cut by 1 base and J by 6 bases, with 11 bases left in between. CDR3 DNA sequence: TGTGCCAGCAGTTTATACGCGGCGGGGGATACGCAGTATTTT. It encodes CASSLYAAGDTQYF.

The CDR3 here is CASSYGHGVMGQEQFF. Here the CDR3 DNA reads TGTGCCAGCAGTTACGGACATGGGGTTATGGGCCAGGAGCAGTTCTTC. This chain links TRBV6-5 with TRBJ2-1, with D perhaps TRBD1 (5 bases). From germline, CDR1 is MNHEY and CDR2 SVGAGI. V was cut by 2 bases and J by 10 bases, with 21 bases left in between. The CDR3 totals 16 residues.

V gene TRBV7-9 combines with J gene TRBJ1-2; 8 positions agree with TRBD1. CDR1 and CDR2 from the germline V gene are SEHNR and FQNEAQ (reference sequence). The CDR3 spans 14 residues. V lost 5 bases, J lost 6 bases, and 8 bases stayed unmatched. CDR3 in DNA: TGTGCCAGCAGCCAAGGGGGGACAGGAGATGGCTACACCTTC. It yields the protein CASSQGGTGDGYTF. Complete variable domain (other parts from reference TRBV7-9 and TRBJ1-2): DTGVSQNPRHKITKRGQNVTFRCDPISEHNRLYWYRQTLGQGPEFLTYFQNEAQLEKSRLLSDRFSAERPKGSFSTLEIQRTEQGDSAMYLCASSQGGTGDGYTFGSGTRLTVV.

V usage is TRBV5-4 and J usage is TRBJ2-3; no definite D call. V gave up 5 bases and J gave up 2 bases, with 12 bases separating them. Germline V CDR1 and CDR2: SGHNT, YYREEE (reference sequence). This CDR3 region has 14 residues. The CDR3 nucleotides are TGTGCCAGCAGGCAAGGGCAGTCCACAGATACGCAGTATTTT. Translated: CASRQGQSTDTQYF.

This clone has only one observation. The chain carries TRBV27 and TRBJ2-2; 9 nucleotides match TRBD2. Germline CDR1 MNHEY, CDR2 SMNVEV (reference sequence). V lost 4 bases to trimming and J lost 5 bases; unmatched junction nucleotides: 8. This CDR3 spans 16 amino acids. The CDR3 spells CASSYTSGFLTGELFF. CDR3 nucleotides: TGTGCCAGCAGTTATACTAGCGGGTTTTTAACCGGGGAGCTGTTTTTT.

The rearrangement joins TRBV25-1 to TRBJ1-2; 7 bases align to TRBD1. This CDR3 contains 12 residues. Germline loops: CDR1 MGHDK, CDR2 SYGVNS. The V gene end was trimmed by 5 bases and the J gene end by 6 bases; junction bases not matched to a gene: 3. CDR3 loop: CASSRQGHGYTF. The CDR3 DNA is TGTGCCAGCAGTAGACAGGGTCATGGCTACACCTTC.

J is TRBJ2-5 and V is TRBV2; a weak D match, TRBD1 (5 bases). Germline CDR1 SNHLY, CDR2 FYNNEI. Trimming took off 6 bases at V and 4 bases at J, with 9 bases between the two ends. This CDR3 has 12 amino acids. The CDR3: CASRGAGETQYF. DNA for the CDR3: TGTGCCAGCAGAGGGGCAGGAGAGACCCAGTACTTC.

This clone has only a few counts. The chain combines TRBV9 with TRBJ2-2; TRBD2 aligns across 8 bases. Germline V gives CDR1 SGDLS, CDR2 YYNGEE. CDR3 length equals 15 residues. Trimming cost V 6 bases and J 5 bases; bases outside gene matches: 9. The CDR3 nucleotides are TGTGCCAGCACCGCACTAGCGGATAATACCGGGGAGCTGTTTTTT. It yields the protein CASTALADNTGELFF. The variable domain in full, with the rest retrieved from reference TRBV9 and TRBJ2-2, is DSGVTQTPKHLITATGQRVTLRCSPRSGDLSVYWYQQSLDQGLQFLIQYYNGEERAKGNILERFSAQQFPDLHSELNLSSLELGDSALYFCASTALADNTGELFFGEGSRLTVL.

This clone was seen only a few times. The chain combines TRBV7-9 with TRBJ2-5; 8 nucleotides line up with TRBD1. V lost 3 bases, J lost 2 bases, and 11 bases stayed unmatched. Germline CDR1 and CDR2: SEHNR and FQNEAQ (reference sequence). This CDR3 region has 17 residues. DNA for the CDR3: TGTGCCAGCAGCTTGAGAGGACAGGGCCCGCGGCAAGAGACCCAGTACTTC. This codes for CASSLRGQGPRQETQYF.

This clone was counted only a few times. The chain joins TRBV9 to TRBJ1-2; tentative D call: TRBD1 (6 bases). Trimming took 2 bases from V and 4 from J, leaving 18 bases between them. Germline V gene lookup returns CDR1 SGDLS and CDR2 YYNGEE. The CDR3 runs 16 residues. CDR3 nucleotides: TGTGCCAGCAGCGTGGGAACGGACAGTAAAGTCTATGGCTACACCTTC. Its protein is CASSVGTDSKVYGYTF.

CDR3 sequence: CASSLGNRGNTGYTF. The CDR3, as DNA: TGCGCCAGCAGCTTGGGGAACAGGGGTAATACTGGCTACACCTTC. The chain employs TRBV5-1 and TRBJ1-2; 7 positions match TRBD1. Trimming removed 0 bases from V and 7 bases from J; junction bases left unmatched: 9. The CDR3 spans 15 residues. Germline values: CDR1 SGHRS, CDR2 YFSETQ.

The J gene is TRBJ1-3, the V gene TRBV5-1; D is unresolved. Trimming took off 7 bases at V and 4 bases at J, with 15 bases between the two ends. The CDR3 is 14 residues long. Germline lookup yields CDR1 SGHRS and CDR2 YFSETQ. CDR3 loop: CASSLEPEGNTIYF. The CDR3 nucleotides are TGCGCCAGCTCCCTGGAGCCGGAGGGAAACACCATATATTTT.

This sequence joins TRBV4-1 and TRBJ2-7; weak D call: TRBD1 (5 bases). Germline V gene lookup returns CDR1 MGHRA and CDR2 YSYEKL. CDR3 length equals 16 residues. Trimming shortened V by 0 bases and J by 2 bases, and 14 bases separated the two germline ends. The CDR3 is CASSQDVAGPPYEQYF. The CDR3 DNA follows: TGCGCCAGCAGCCAAGATGTGGCAGGGCCCCCCTACGAGCAGTACTTC.

The V call is TRBV4-3, the J call TRBJ2-3; TRBD1 or TRBD2 may be the D gene (5 bases each). This CDR3 spans 18 amino acids. Per the germline V gene, CDR1 is LGHNA and CDR2 is YSLEER. V dropped 0 bases and J dropped 0 bases, with 16 bases sitting between them. CDR3 sequence (DNA): TGCGCCAGCAGCCAAGATCTTGGGACGGGAACTAGCACAGATACGCAGTATTTT. It codes for CASSQDLGTGTSTDTQYF.

The chain combines TRBV27 with TRBJ2-1, with 8 positions matching TRBD2. V lost 3 bases to trimming and J lost 4 bases; unmatched junction nucleotides: 2. The CDR3 is 14 amino acids. Germline CDR1 MNHEY, CDR2 SMNVEV (reference sequence). CDR3 coding DNA: TGTGCCAGCAGTTTCGGACTAGCTTACAATGAGCAGTTCTTC. It specifies CASSFGLAYNEQFF.

The chain couples TRBV5-1 to TRBJ2-5; 8 bases are shared with TRBD1. The CDR3 contains 16 residues. The V gene's germline CDR1 is SGHRS and CDR2 YFSETQ. V was clipped by 4 bases and J by 2 bases; unmatched bases: 10. The CDR3 coding sequence is TGCGCCAGCAGCACCAGGACAGGGCTAAAACAAGAGACCCAGTACTTC. Translated, it gives CASSTRTGLKQETQYF.

The V gene is TRBV28, the J gene TRBJ1-5; D is uncertain. The V end was cut by 7 bases, the J end by 2 bases, with 12 bases between. The CDR3 totals 14 residues. Germline V gene data show CDR1 as MDHEN and CDR2 as SYDVKM. CDR3 bases: TGTGCCAGCAAGGGCGGCGGTGGCAATCAGCCCCAGCATTTT. Amino acid sequence: CASKGGGGNQPQHF.

V gene TRBV11-1 combines with J gene TRBJ1-6; 7 bases line up with TRBD1. The length of the CDR3 is 15 residues. Germline CDR1 is SGHAT and CDR2 is FQDESV (reference sequence). V lost 5 bases, J lost 10 bases, and 11 bases stayed unmatched. Here the CDR3 DNA reads TGTGCCAGCAGCGACGTACGGGACAGAGGCTCACCCCTCCACTTT. As protein: CASSDVRDRGSPLHF.

The chain recombines TRBV19 with TRBJ2-3; possible D gene TRBD2, 5 bases. The CDR3 extends over 13 amino acids. Germline loops: CDR1 LNHDA, CDR2 SQIVND (reference sequence). Trimming removed 3 bases at V and 6 bases at J, with 10 bases between. The CDR3: CASSIGEYDTQYF. CDR3 coding DNA: TGTGCCAGTAGTATCGGGGAGTACGATACGCAGTATTTT.

The chain combines TRBV29-1 with TRBJ1-5; D unresolved. There are 14 residues in the CDR3. The V gene lost 5 bases and the J gene lost 1 base, with 12 bases spanning the gap. Germline CDR1 SQVTM, CDR2 ANQGSEA. This CDR3 is CSVCDLGSNQPQHF. The CDR3 DNA reads TGCAGCGTTTGTGACCTAGGGAGCAATCAGCCCCAGCATTTT.

V gene TRBV13 combines with J gene TRBJ2-2; 8 nucleotides line up with TRBD1. Germline-derived CDR1 and CDR2 are PRHDT and FYEKMQ (reference sequence). The CDR3 loop spans 16 amino acids. Germline trimming cut 5 bases from V and 2 bases from J; bases unmatched to any gene: 7. The CDR3 protein is CASSRIQGANTGELFF. CDR3 in DNA: TGTGCCAGCAGCCGCATCCAGGGGGCAAACACCGGGGAGCTGTTTTTT.

The V gene is TRBV29-1, the J gene TRBJ1-2, with a tentative D call TRBD1 (5 bases). The germline V and J ends were trimmed by 8 bases and 6 bases, with 13 bases remaining between them. Germline-derived CDR1 and CDR2 are SQVTM and ANQGSEA. The CDR3 is 11 amino acids. The CDR3 region is CSCRQLDGYTF. CDR3 nucleotide sequence: TGCAGCTGTCGACAGTTAGATGGCTACACCTTC. The entire variable domain, with the rest obtained from reference TRBV29-1 and TRBJ1-2, is as follows: SAVISQKPSRDICQRGTSLTIQCQVDSQVTMMFWYRQQPGQSLTLIATANQGSEATYESGFVIDKFPISRPNLTFSTLTVSNMSPEDSSIYLCSCRQLDGYTFGSGTRLTVV.